Below are 24 T cell receptor beta chains sequenced from a single sample in a study of control samples from healthy donors and cancer patients. TCRdb keeps only in-frame clones here, not all; method: immunoSEQ multiplex PCR. This sample has about 110,000 clones, with roughly 91% found just once. Specimen: blood. Receptors were obtained from a woman between 45 and 65 years old in good health.

The chain combines TRBV3-1 (or the pseudogene TRBV3-2) with TRBJ1-2; D perhaps matches TRBD1 (6 bases). The CDR3 spans 13 residues. The V end lost 1 base, the J end lost 8 bases, and 11 bases lay between the germline ends. CDR1 is LGHDT and CDR2 is YNNKEL in the germline V gene (reference sequence). CDR3 in amino acids: CASSQVEGGGYTF. CDR3 in DNA: TGTGCCAGCAGCCAAGTCGAGGGGGGCGGCTACACCTTC.

The chain couples TRBV27 to TRBJ2-2, with 8 positions matching TRBD2. The CDR3 runs to 18 residues. The trim removed 5 bases at V and 5 bases at J, leaving 16 bases unmatched. The germline V gene encodes CDR1 MNHEY and CDR2 SMNVEV (reference sequence). CDR3 region: CASSPPGGTRILTGELFF. The CDR3 bases are TGTGCCAGCAGTCCCCCGGGGGGGACTAGAATTCTAACCGGGGAGCTGTTTTTT.

This chain uses TRBV9 with TRBJ2-1; D not certain. Germline loops: CDR1 SGDLS, CDR2 YYNGEE. The CDR3 contains 15 residues. Trimming left V 3 bases short and J 2 bases short, with 12 bases between. The CDR3 loop reads CASSARYEAYNEQFF. CDR3 DNA sequence: TGTGCCAGCAGCGCGCGGTACGAGGCCTACAATGAGCAGTTCTTC.

The chain joins TRBV5-4 to TRBJ1-3; D is perhaps TRBD1 (5 bases). Trimming removed 4 bases at V and 7 bases at J, with 12 bases between. Germline V gives CDR1 SGHNT, CDR2 YYREEE (reference sequence). The CDR3 spans 13 residues. The CDR3 nucleotides are TGTGCCAGCAGCCTGGGGGGGAGCAACACCATATATTTT. It yields the protein CASSLGGSNTIYF.

The V gene is TRBV13, the J gene TRBJ2-1; possibly TRBD2 for D (6 bases). Germline CDR1 and CDR2: PRHDT and FYEKMQ (reference sequence). The V gene lost 1 base and the J gene lost 6 bases, with 13 bases spanning the gap. This CDR3 region has 15 residues. CDR3 in DNA: TGTGCCAGCAGCTTAGCGGGGGAGTTGATCAATGAGCAGTTCTTC. Residues: CASSLAGELINEQFF.

The chain links TRBV5-1 to TRBJ1-2, with no clear D. The CDR3 loop spans 12 amino acids. V lost 1 base and J lost 2, with 3 bases in between. The germline V gene has CDR1 SGHRS and CDR2 YFSETQ. CDR3 residues: CASSLTNYGYTF. CDR3 bases: TGCGCCAGCAGCTTGACGAACTATGGCTACACCTTC. The full variable domain, its missing parts supplied by reference TRBV5-1 and TRBJ1-2, is KAGVTQTPRYLIKTRGQQVTLSCSPISGHRSVSWYQQTPGQGLQFLFEYFSETQRNKGNFPGRFSGRQFSNSRSEMNVSTLELGDSALYLCASSLTNYGYTFGSGTRLTVV.

The chain combines TRBV6-5 with TRBJ2-3; D remains ambiguous. V lost 3 bases to trimming and J lost 1 base, with 8 bases between them. This CDR3 comprises 14 residues. Per the germline V gene, CDR1 is MNHEY and CDR2 is SVGAGI. CDR3 in DNA: TGTGCCAGCAGTTATTCAGTGGGCACAGATACGCAGTATTTT. Protein sequence: CASSYSVGTDTQYF.

The chain employs TRBV9 and TRBJ2-5, with 10 bases that match TRBD1. This CDR3 spans 17 amino acids. With 4 bases clipped from V and 5 bases from J, the junction kept 14 bases outside the gene matches. The germline V gene encodes CDR1 SGDLS and CDR2 YYNGEE. Written as DNA, the CDR3 is TGTGCCAGCAGCTTCAACCCCGGGACAGGGGCACGGGAGACCCAGTACTTC. It translates to CASSFNPGTGARETQYF.

This sequence joins TRBV27 and TRBJ2-2; D is possibly TRBD1 (6 bases). The germline CDR1 and CDR2 sequences are MNHEY and SMNVEV (reference sequence). This CDR3 region has 14 residues. The V end lost 7 bases, the J end lost 3 bases, and 12 bases lay between the germline ends. As DNA, the CDR3 is TGTGCCAGCACCTTAGGGGGTTACACCGGGGAGCTGTTTTTT. This sequence encodes CASTLGGYTGELFF.

This sequence joins TRBV11-2 and TRBJ1-2; 8 bases agree with TRBD1. J was trimmed by 4 bases and V by 5 bases; bases with no gene match: 12. This CDR3 comprises 16 residues. Germline loops: CDR1 SGHAT, CDR2 FQNNGV. The CDR3 region has the DNA TGTGCCAGCAGCCGAAATCGGGACAGGTTTTCCTATGGCTACACCTTC. Protein: CASSRNRDRFSYGYTF. Full variable domain (rest looked up from reference TRBV11-2 and TRBJ1-2): EAGVAQSPRYKIIEKRQSVAFWCNPISGHATLYWYQQILGQGPKLLIQFQNNGVVDDSQLPKDRFSAERLKGVDSTLKIQPAKLEDSAVYLCASSRNRDRFSYGYTFGSGTRLTVV.

This chain uses TRBV6-4 with TRBJ2-6, with D possibly matching TRBD1 (5 bases). The V and J ends lost 4 bases and 1 base respectively, with 8 bases between them. Germline CDR1 reads MRHNA; CDR2 reads SNTAGT. The length of the CDR3 is 15 residues. The CDR3 DNA reads TGTGCCAGCAGTGCAAGGACATCTGGGGCCAACGTCCTGACTTTC. Protein sequence: CASSARTSGANVLTF.

The chain joins TRBV9 to TRBJ2-3, with 12 bases aligning to TRBD2. The CDR3 runs to 16 residues. V lost 4 bases to trimming and J lost 8 bases; unmatched junction nucleotides: 11. Germline V gene sequence: CDR1 SGDLS, CDR2 YYNGEE. Here the CDR3 DNA reads TGTGCCAGCAGCCTACCAGAGACTAGCGGGGGAGGTACGCAGTATTTT. Translated, it gives CASSLPETSGGGTQYF.

As DNA, the CDR3 is TGTGCCAGCAGCCAAGATGGGGGGTATAATTCACCCCTCCACTTT. This translates into CASSQDGGYNSPLHF. V gene TRBV3-1 (or the pseudogene TRBV3-2) combines with J gene TRBJ1-6; D perhaps matches TRBD1 (5 bases). The CDR3 loop spans 15 amino acids. Trimming cost V 0 bases and J 4 bases, with 7 bases left between them. CDR1 LGHDT and CDR2 YNNKEL come from the germline V gene (reference sequence).

This clone was picked up a small number of times. V usage is TRBV7-2 and J usage is TRBJ1-6; D unclear. Looked up from germline, CDR1 is SGHTA and CDR2 is FQGNSA. The CDR3 consists of 15 residues. The V end lost 1 base, the J end lost 1 base, and 5 bases lay between the germline ends. The CDR3 region has the DNA TGTGCCAGCAGCTTAGGCGGTTCCTATAATTCACCCCTCCACTTT. Protein product: CASSLGGSYNSPLHF.

V gene TRBV5-8 combines with J gene TRBJ2-3; TRBD2 matches at 9 bases. The CDR3 spans 16 residues. J gave up 4 bases and V 1 base, and 7 bases lay outside the gene matches. Germline lookup yields CDR1 SGHTS and CDR2 YDEGEE. CDR3 in DNA: TGTGCCAGCAGCTTGTATGTAGCGGGAGTTGCAGATACGCAGTATTTT. Its translation is CASSLYVAGVADTQYF.

The J gene is TRBJ2-7, the V gene TRBV11-2; 8 positions match TRBD1. The CDR3 has 16 residues. V trimming: 1 base; J trimming: 3 bases; junction bases outside the gene matches: 8. Germline V CDR1 and CDR2: SGHAT, FQNNGV. CDR3 region: CASSLGPTGGGYEQYF. CDR3 coding DNA: TGTGCCAGCAGCTTAGGGCCCACAGGGGGTGGCTACGAGCAGTACTTC.

The V call is TRBV9, the J call TRBJ2-5; D may match TRBD1 or TRBD2 (5 bases each). Germline assignment: CDR1 SGDLS and CDR2 YYNGEE. The CDR3 consists of 15 residues. Trimming pared 3 bases from V and 3 bases from J, leaving 15 bases between. DNA for the CDR3: TGTGCCAGCAGCGATTCTGGGGGAGAGGAAGAGACCCAGTACTTC. It translates to CASSDSGGEEETQYF.

The rearrangement uses TRBV6-1 and TRBJ1-2, with TRBD1 identical over 9 bases. CDR1 and CDR2 (germline): MNHNS, SASEGT. This CDR3 is 14 amino acids long. V trimming: 1 base; J trimming: 7 bases; junction bases outside the gene matches: 4. DNA of the CDR3: TGTGCCAGCAGTGAAGGGGACAGGGCAAGTGGCTACACCTTC. Residues: CASSEGDRASGYTF.

In nucleotides, the CDR3 is TGCGCCAGCAGCCAAGATCGGCTAGCGGACCCAGTTAATTACAATGAGCAGTTCTTC. It translates to CASSQDRLADPVNYNEQFF. The chain combines TRBV4-3 with TRBJ2-1; 7 bases are a match to TRBD2. The germline V gene has CDR1 LGHNA and CDR2 YSLEER. The CDR3 runs to 19 residues. Losses at the gene ends were 0 bases for V and 4 bases for J; bases not matched to a gene: 15.

This clone was recorded only once. The chain joins TRBV29-1 to TRBJ1-5; D not certain. The CDR3 length is 16 residues. Trimming took 5 bases from V and 6 from J, leaving 23 bases between them. Per the germline V gene, CDR1 is SQVTM and CDR2 is ANQGSEA. The CDR3 loop reads CSVSLVHYPRVQPQHF. Written as DNA, the CDR3 is TGCAGCGTTTCTCTAGTCCACTACCCTCGGGTTCAGCCCCAGCATTTT.

This sequence joins TRBV18 and TRBJ1-1; D gene unclear. The V gene's germline CDR1 is KGHSH and CDR2 LQKENI. Trimming removed 1 base from V and 3 bases from J, with 3 bases in between. The CDR3 loop spans 12 amino acids. The DNA of the CDR3 is TGTGCCAGCTCACCACAAGACACTGAAGCTTTCTTT. Protein sequence: CASSPQDTEAFF.

CDR3 DNA: TGTGCCAGCAGCCCGGGGAGGGTTCGTGGTCAAGAGACCCAGTACTTC. It is translated as CASSPGRVRGQETQYF. J is TRBJ2-5 and V is TRBV7-7; TRBD2 matches at 7 bases. The CDR3 runs to 16 residues. J was trimmed by 2 bases and V by 5 bases; bases with no gene match: 11. Germline CDR1 is SSHAT and CDR2 is FNYEAQ (reference sequence).

This chain uses TRBV12-3 or TRBV12-4 with TRBJ1-1, with D unclear. Trimming removed 2 bases from V and 4 bases from J, with 8 bases in between. This CDR3 is 13 amino acids long. The CDR3 coding sequence is TGTGCCAGCAGTTTATCCCGGTTCACTGAAGCTTTCTTT. This translates into CASSLSRFTEAFF.

The chain has TRBV19 and TRBJ2-2; the match to TRBD2 covers 9 bases. CDR1 is LNHDA, CDR2 SQIVND, per germline (reference sequence). Germline trimming cut 5 bases from V and 4 bases from J; bases unmatched to any gene: 11. The CDR3 is made up of 17 amino acids. The CDR3 bases are TGTGCCAGTAGTTTCCTTAGCGGGAGACGCTTCACCGGGGAGCTGTTTTTT. Translated, it gives CASSFLSGRRFTGELFF. The entire variable domain, with the rest obtained from reference TRBV19 and TRBJ2-2, is as follows: DGGITQSPKYLFRKEGQNVTLSCEQNLNHDAMYWYRQDPGQGLRLIYYSQIVNDFQKGDIAEGYSVSREKKESFPLTVTSAQKNPTAFYLCASSFLSGRRFTGELFFGEGSRLTVL.